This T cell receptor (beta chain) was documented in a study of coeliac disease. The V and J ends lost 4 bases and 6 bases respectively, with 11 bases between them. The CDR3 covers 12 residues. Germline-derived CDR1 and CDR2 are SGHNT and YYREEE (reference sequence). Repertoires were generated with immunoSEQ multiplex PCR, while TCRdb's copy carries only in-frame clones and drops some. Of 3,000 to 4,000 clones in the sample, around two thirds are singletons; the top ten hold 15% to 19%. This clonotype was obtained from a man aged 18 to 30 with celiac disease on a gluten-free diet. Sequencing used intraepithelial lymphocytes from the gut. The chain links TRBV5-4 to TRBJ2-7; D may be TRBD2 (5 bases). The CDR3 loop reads CASSKEGREQYF. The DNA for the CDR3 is TGTGCCAGCAGCAAAGAGGGTCGCGAGCAGTACTTC.